This T cell receptor beta chain was documented in a study of shared clonotypes between healthy human individuals (dated by TCRdb to about 2020). With respect to the entire study: A few men and two women, aged 18 to 49 years, made up the cohort. For each donor, CD4 naive and CD4 memory were each run on three plates, CD8 naive on two plates, and CD8 memory on one plate. Blood TCR repertoires of a handful of healthy adults were deeply sequenced to estimate repertoire size and the extent of clonotype sharing between individuals. Libraries were prepared and TCR repertoires were sequenced by different laboratories using diverse techniques, in order to increase sequencing depth and limit assay-specific biases. Leukapheresis yielded between about 0.94 and 9.5 billion PBMCs per donor.

The CDR3 measures 15 amino acids from cysteine to phenylalanine. The read is trimmed to its CDR3 DNA, 45 bases read in frame from base 1. CDR1 is given as SGHNT and CDR2 as YENEEA, both from the germline V gene. Trimming takes 3 bases off V and 3 bases off J; junction bases not matched to a gene: 2. The research as a whole found: Pairwise subsampling indicated that sequencing depth was expected to affect the degree of clonotype sharing among donors. Across four donors, around 5% of naive CD4, approximately 3.5% of naive CD8, about 2.3% of memory CD4, and over 0.35% of memory CD8 clonotypes were shared. Rarefaction of sorted-subset datasets indicated incomplete sequencing despite the large sequencing depth. Estimated clonotype richness was generally larger for naive than for memory subsets. Because the study included only a small number of donors, the genetic and exposure-history diversity represented was limited. Compared with non-shared clonotypes, the clonotypes found in all four sorted-subset donors had higher generation probabilities. Only blood was sampled, and tissue TCR repertoires likely differ from those in blood.

As for this clone: Its recognized antigen is unknown. No quality values exist for individual bases; no much larger clone is one base distant.

The donors were healthy, HIV-negative adults who had no recently reported acute infections or vaccinations. Every donor was a Caucasian adult residing in Nashville, Tennessee, USA. CD4+ T cells were enriched by magnetic negative selection, after which naive cells were positively selected on CD45RA and the negative fraction was taken as the memory subset. Blood was collected by leukapheresis, and PBMCs were isolated by Ficoll-Histopaque density gradient centrifugation and then cryopreserved in liquid nitrogen vapor phase. Analytical flow cytometry was used to check the purity and quantity of each magnetically sorted T cell population. From each sorted fraction, genomic DNA was isolated and quantified by UV absorbance on a Nanodrop 2000c. Using the deep immunoSEQ assay, TCR CDR3 regions were amplified from genomic DNA by multiplex PCR. Extracted genomic DNA from each cell subset was spread evenly across all wells of several immunoSEQ 96-well plates, with each plate serving as a replicate. For sorted subsets, about 210 ng of genomic DNA, equivalent to 30,000 or so T cell genomes, went into each replicate PCR. The purified libraries were quantified using a Qubit 3.0 fluorometer, sized with a Bioanalyzer 2100, and then quantified again using the KAPA Library Quantification kit. Every immunoSEQ 96-well plate was sequenced on a dedicated single-read 150-cycle Illumina NextSeq 550 flow cell. Per the source publication's procedure: Because the immunoSEQ output included only junctional sequences and no quality scores, the filtering could not be the same as the filtering used for full-length reads. To assign V/J genes and CDR3, sequences were annotated using PyIR, a Python wrapper for IgBLAST v1.9, with IMGT germline references. Reads were removed for weak V/J assignments (E-value above 1e-6), missing CDR3, stop codons, out-of-frame junctions, or ambiguous translated residues. V3J clonotypes were defined as sequences sharing an identical inferred V gene, J gene, and CDR3 amino acid sequence. The percentage overlap between two repertoires was calculated by dividing the number of shared unique clonotypes by the size of the smaller repertoire. Repertoire richness was assessed with RTK rarefaction, the Chao1 estimator, and Recon v2.1 estimates of unobserved clonotypes. Generation probabilities for all TCRbeta clonotypes obtained by the gDNA method from a few donors were computed using OLGA. Imported from immuneACCESS, the table was reduced by TCRdb to in-frame sequences with V and J called. These copies leave out some clones; in studies compared against another copy, an unresolved V gene accounts for under half, and the cause of the remainder is not known. That table gives V, J and clone size, and the DNA gave D and trimming. The sample table holds over a million clones, of which roughly 96% were seen once. Roughly 1.1% of the sample belongs to the ten largest clones.

The chain is made from TRBV11-3 and TRBJ2-7, with TRBD2 identical over 13 junction bases. The sequenced sample was naive CD4+ T cells sorted from blood. The cell subset or site label of this sample denotes: CD45RA+ positively selected. The receptor was isolated from a man aged 25-45 years in good health. This receptor has the CDR3 CASSFGLAGVYEQYF. The DNA reads TGTGCCAGCAGCTTCGGACTAGCGGGAGTCTACGAGCAGTACTTC. The variable domain in full, with residues beyond the CDR3 obtained from the reference TRBV11-3 and TRBJ2-7 genes, is EAGVVQSPRYKIIEKKQPVAFWCNPISGHNTLYWYLQNLGQGPELLIRYENEEAVDDSQLPKDRFSAERLKGVDSTLKIQPAELGDSAVYLCASSFGLAGVYEQYFGPGTRLTVT.